The 8 T cell receptor beta chains below come from one sample, sequenced in a study of siplizumab effects on memory and regulatory T cells. Profiling relied on immunoSEQ multiplex PCR, and the TCRdb table lists in-frame clones only, not all of them. The repertoire holds 80,000 to 95,000 clones, with around 95% as singletons. The specimen sequenced was CD8+ T cells sorted from blood. The receptors stem from a human donor in good health.

The chain couples TRBV7-6 to TRBJ2-1, with 7 positions matching TRBD2. J gave up 4 bases and V 2 bases, and 14 bases lay outside the gene matches. Germline assignment: CDR1 SGHVS and CDR2 FNYEAQ. The CDR3 has 18 residues. The CDR3 loop is CASSLKRGDTSSYNEQFF. The CDR3 DNA follows: TGTGCCAGCAGCTTAAAGCGGGGCGACACCTCGTCATACAATGAGCAGTTCTTC.

This chain's CDR3 is CASRRNTEAFF. As DNA, the CDR3 is TGTGCCAGCCGTAGGAACACTGAAGCTTTCTTT. This chain links TRBV2 with TRBJ1-1; D unresolved. Looked up from germline, CDR1 is SNHLY and CDR2 is FYNNEI. V was trimmed by 8 bases and J by 1 base, leaving 5 bases between them. The CDR3 covers 11 residues.

V usage is TRBV4-2 and J usage is TRBJ1-5, with D possibly being TRBD1 (5 bases). There are 13 residues in the CDR3. V lost 1 base, J lost 4 bases, and 5 bases lay in between. Germline V gives CDR1 LGHNA, CDR2 YNFKEQ. The CDR3 loop reads CASSQGGNQPQHF. In nucleotides, the CDR3 is TGTGCCAGCAGCCAAGGGGGGAATCAGCCCCAGCATTTT.

This clone was found a few times. The gene calls are TRBV9 and TRBJ1-5; possible D gene TRBD1, 5 bases. V was cut by 4 bases and J by 4 bases, with 15 bases left in between. CDR3 length equals 15 residues. CDR1 and CDR2 from the germline V gene are SGDLS and YYNGEE. CDR3 in DNA: TGTGCCAGCAGCCCCTGGGACGGTGGGAATCAGCCCCAGCATTTT. Translation gives CASSPWDGGNQPQHF.

The V and J genes are TRBV7-9 and TRBJ1-5; possible D gene TRBD1, 6 bases. Germline V gene data show CDR1 as SEHNR and CDR2 as FQNEAQ (reference sequence). The V gene lost 10 bases and the J gene lost 7 bases, with 17 bases spanning the gap. CDR3 length: 13 residues. In DNA, the CDR3 is TGTGCCACCGGTTGGGGGGCCAACCAGCCCCAGCATTTT. It translates to CATGWGANQPQHF.

The V call is TRBV9, the J call TRBJ2-7, with 8 nucleotides matching TRBD1. The CDR3 is 16 amino acids. V shed 3 bases, J shed 3 bases, and the junction held 11 bases outside the gene matches. The germline CDR1 and CDR2 sequences are SGDLS and YYNGEE. CDR3 in DNA: TGTGCCAGCAGCGAAACCGACAGGGGCCTAGGCTACGAGCAGTACTTC. Protein product: CASSETDRGLGYEQYF.

The rearrangement links TRBV2 to TRBJ2-5; the match to TRBD2 covers 11 bases. CDR3 length equals 15 residues. Losses at the gene ends were 8 bases for V and 4 bases for J; bases not matched to a gene: 9. Germline values: CDR1 SNHLY, CDR2 FYNNEI. In DNA, the CDR3 is TGTGCCAGCCTACTAGCGGGAGCGCGGGGAGAGACCCAGTACTTC. The encoded protein is CASLLAGARGETQYF.

This clone was detected once. Other DNA sequences in this sample translate to the same CDR3. The chain has TRBV27 and TRBJ2-1; 12 bases match TRBD2. Germline CDR1 is MNHEY and CDR2 is SMNVEV (reference sequence). The CDR3 has 15 amino acids. The trim removed 3 bases at V and 4 bases at J, leaving 1 base unmatched. CDR3 sequence: CASSFGTSGYNEQFF. The CDR3 region has the DNA TGTGCCAGCAGTTTCGGGACTAGCGGGTACAATGAGCAGTTCTTC.